This T cell receptor (beta chain) came from a study of metastatic and nonmetastatic thyroid tumors. Study overall: Across peripheral blood and tumor or nodule tissue samples taken from malignant and benign thyroid patients, the repertoires were compared with one another.

Overall study results and limits: TCR beta diversity was reportedly significantly higher in malignant thyroid tumors than benign nodules, in blood and tumor.

Authors' methods: The study built a papillary thyroid cancer distant-metastasis classifier from CDR3 differences across clinicopathological groups. TCRdb ran MiXCR on the PCR reads. Clone size and V and J calls follow TCRdb, not the original study. The data contain just over 30,000 clones, roughly 19% of them singletons. This clone rates as medium-sized. The antigen remains unidentified. Every patient underwent thyroid surgery untreated. Trimming shortened V by 6 bases and J by 6 bases, and 3 bases separated the two germline ends. Germline V gene data show CDR1 as MNHEY and CDR2 as SMNVEV (reference sequence). This CDR3 is built from 10 residues.

The sequenced sample was blood. The chain recombines TRBV27 with TRBJ2-1; no clear D gene. The TCR originated in a female donor with papillary thyroid cancer or a benign thyroid nodule (not recorded which). Some clones in this sample may be carry-over from other donors' samples. The CDR3 sequence: CASSPNEQFF. CDR3 nucleotide sequence: TGTGCCAGCAGCCCCAATGAGCAGTTCTTC.